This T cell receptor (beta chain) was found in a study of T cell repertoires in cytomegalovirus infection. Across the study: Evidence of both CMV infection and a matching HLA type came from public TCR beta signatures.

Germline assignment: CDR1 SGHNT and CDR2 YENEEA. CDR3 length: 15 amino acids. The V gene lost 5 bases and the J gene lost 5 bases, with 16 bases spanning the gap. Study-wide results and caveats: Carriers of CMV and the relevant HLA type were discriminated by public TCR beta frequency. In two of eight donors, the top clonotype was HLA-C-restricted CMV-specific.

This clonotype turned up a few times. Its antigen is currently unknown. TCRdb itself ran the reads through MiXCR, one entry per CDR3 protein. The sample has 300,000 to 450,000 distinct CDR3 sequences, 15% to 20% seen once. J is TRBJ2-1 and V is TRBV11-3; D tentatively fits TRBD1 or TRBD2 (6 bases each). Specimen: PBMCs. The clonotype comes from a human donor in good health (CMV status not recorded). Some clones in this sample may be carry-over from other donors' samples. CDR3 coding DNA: TGTGCCAGCAGCCCAGGAGGGGGTTCTCACAATGAGCAGTTCTTC. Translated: CASSPGGGSHNEQFF. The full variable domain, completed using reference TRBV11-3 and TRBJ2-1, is EAGVVQSPRYKIIEKKQPVAFWCNPISGHNTLYWYLQNLGQGPELLIRYENEEAVDDSQLPKDRFSAERLKGVDSTLKIQPAELGDSAVYLCASSPGGGSHNEQFFGPGTRLTVL.